These 12 T cell receptor beta chains originate from one sample sequenced in a study of spatial heterogeneity in lung cancer. Time point in this sample: blood at routine non-recurrence follow-up after resection. TCRdb reprocessed the 5' RACE reads with MiXCR, giving one entry per CDR3 protein. The data show 35,000 to 45,000 distinct CDR3 sequences, roughly 7.8% seen once. Sequenced here: PBMCs, sampled at follow-up. These receptors all stem from a male donor with early-stage non-small cell lung cancer.

This clonotype came up many times. The rearrangement uses TRBV5-1 and TRBJ2-3; tentatively, D is TRBD2 (7 bases). V lost 4 bases, J lost 6 bases, and 15 bases lay in between. The germline V gene has CDR1 SGHRS and CDR2 YFSETQ. This CDR3 contains 14 residues. Here the CDR3 DNA reads TGCGCCAGCAGCCAGGACTCGGGGGGCGATACGCAGTATTTT. It specifies CASSQDSGGDTQYF.

This clonotype has at least ten counts. V gene TRBV20-1 combines with J gene TRBJ2-3, with D hard to call. The CDR3 is 12 residues long. V was shortened by 3 bases and J by 6 bases, with 10 bases between the two germline ends. Germline assignment: CDR1 DFQATT and CDR2 SNEGSKA (reference sequence). This chain's CDR3 is CSASLTLDTQYF. CDR3 DNA sequence: TGCAGTGCTAGCCTGACGTTGGATACGCAGTATTTT.

This clonotype was recorded at least ten times. This sequence joins TRBV7-8 and TRBJ1-2; D is ambiguous. The CDR3 is 14 residues long. CDR1 is SGHVS, CDR2 FQNEAQ, per germline. Deletions cut 5 bases from V and 4 bases from J, with 14 bases between. The CDR3 here is CASSPIRAAYGYTF. The CDR3 coding sequence is TGTGCCAGCAGCCCTATCCGGGCAGCCTATGGCTACACCTTC.

The gene calls are TRBV29-1 and TRBJ1-5; 8 nucleotides agree with TRBD1. V dropped 6 bases and J dropped 4; count of bases not matched to a gene: 2. The CDR3 runs 12 residues. CDR1 is SQVTM, CDR2 ANQGSEA, per germline. The CDR3 spells CSVQGENQPQHF. CDR3 DNA: TGCAGCGTACAGGGGGAAAATCAGCCCCAGCATTTT. Supplemented by reference TRBV29-1 and TRBJ1-5, the full variable domain reads SAVISQKPSRDICQRGTSLTIQCQVDSQVTMMFWYRQQPGQSLTLIATANQGSEATYESGFVIDKFPISRPNLTFSTLTVSNMSPEDSSIYLCSVQGENQPQHFGDGTRLSIL.

At least ten counts were recorded for this clonotype. This chain joins TRBV20-1 and TRBJ2-3; 7 positions agree with TRBD1. Losses at the gene ends were 7 bases for V and 2 bases for J; bases not matched to a gene: 9. The germline V gene encodes CDR1 DFQATT and CDR2 SNEGSKA (reference sequence). The CDR3 runs 14 residues. CDR3 amino acids: CSVRGPTSTDTQYF. In nucleotides, the CDR3 is TGCAGTGTTAGGGGGCCTACTTCCACAGATACGCAGTATTTT.

This clonotype was counted ten times or more. The rearrangement joins TRBV3-1 to TRBJ2-1; 9 nucleotides align to TRBD2. The length of the CDR3 is 13 residues. With V trimmed by 1 base and J by 12 bases, 4 bases remained unmatched. Germline assignment: CDR1 LGHDT and CDR2 YNNKEL (reference sequence). The CDR3 region is CASSQASSGAQFF. DNA of the CDR3: TGTGCCAGCAGCCAAGCCTCTAGCGGGGCGCAGTTCTTC.

This clonotype was seen many times. The rearrangement links TRBV30 to TRBJ1-2; 10 bases align to TRBD1. CDR1 is GTSNPN, CDR2 SVGIG, per germline (reference sequence). The CDR3 contains 14 residues. Germline trimming cut 4 bases from V and 5 bases from J; bases unmatched to any gene: 7. The CDR3 DNA reads as TGTGCCTGGATAGGACAGGGGGGTCGGTATGGCTACACCTTC. It codes for CAWIGQGGRYGYTF.

This clonotype was counted between two and nine times. At one boundary the junction diverges from the germline segment, which might be a read error. The gene calls are TRBV11-2 and TRBJ1-2, with D possibly being TRBD1 (5 bases). Looked up from germline, CDR1 is SGHAT and CDR2 is FQNNGV. This CDR3 comprises 15 residues. The CDR3 protein is CASSLDWGSNDGYTF. As DNA, the CDR3 is TGTGCCAGCAGCTTAGATTGGGGCAGTAACGATGGCTACACCTTC.

This clonotype was seen ten or more times. In DNA form, the CDR3 reads TGTGCCAGCAGCGCGGGAGGACAGGGGTATTATAATTCACCCCTCCACTTT. This sequence encodes CASSAGGQGYYNSPLHF. This chain joins TRBV5-5 and TRBJ1-6; TRBD1 agrees at 9 bases. CDR1 is SGHKS and CDR2 is YYEKEE in the germline V gene (reference sequence). Losses at the gene ends were 4 bases for V and 4 bases for J; bases not matched to a gene: 9. The CDR3 is made up of 17 amino acids.

This clonotype was counted ten times or more. The chain carries TRBV18 and TRBJ2-5; D gene uncertain. Deletions cut 5 bases from V and 0 bases from J, with 4 bases between. Germline loops: CDR1 KGHSH, CDR2 LQKENI. The CDR3 consists of 12 residues. The CDR3 region is CASSEYQETQYF. CDR3 sequence (DNA): TGTGCCAGCTCAGAGTACCAAGAGACCCAGTACTTC.

Concerning this clonotype itself: It may be a read error: a sequence one base away is much more abundant. As DNA, the CDR3 is TGTGCCTGGGGTCGGGGCCGGACAGATACGCAGTATTTT. This translates into CAWGRGRTDTQYF. The chain couples TRBV30 to TRBJ2-3; D assignment may be TRBD1 or TRBD2 (5 bases each). Germline lookup yields CDR1 GTSNPN and CDR2 SVGIG (reference sequence). The CDR3 length is 13 residues. V was shortened by 5 bases and J by 3 bases, with 12 bases between the two germline ends.

This clonotype was counted many times. This sequence joins TRBV7-2 and TRBJ2-5, with D unclear. The CDR3 length is 13 residues. Germline V gives CDR1 SGHTA, CDR2 FQGNSA. V shed 5 bases and J shed 5 bases, with 12 bases lying between them. DNA of the CDR3: TGTGCCAGCAGCCAAGGCCCTGTGGAGACCCAGTACTTC. It yields the protein CASSQGPVETQYF.